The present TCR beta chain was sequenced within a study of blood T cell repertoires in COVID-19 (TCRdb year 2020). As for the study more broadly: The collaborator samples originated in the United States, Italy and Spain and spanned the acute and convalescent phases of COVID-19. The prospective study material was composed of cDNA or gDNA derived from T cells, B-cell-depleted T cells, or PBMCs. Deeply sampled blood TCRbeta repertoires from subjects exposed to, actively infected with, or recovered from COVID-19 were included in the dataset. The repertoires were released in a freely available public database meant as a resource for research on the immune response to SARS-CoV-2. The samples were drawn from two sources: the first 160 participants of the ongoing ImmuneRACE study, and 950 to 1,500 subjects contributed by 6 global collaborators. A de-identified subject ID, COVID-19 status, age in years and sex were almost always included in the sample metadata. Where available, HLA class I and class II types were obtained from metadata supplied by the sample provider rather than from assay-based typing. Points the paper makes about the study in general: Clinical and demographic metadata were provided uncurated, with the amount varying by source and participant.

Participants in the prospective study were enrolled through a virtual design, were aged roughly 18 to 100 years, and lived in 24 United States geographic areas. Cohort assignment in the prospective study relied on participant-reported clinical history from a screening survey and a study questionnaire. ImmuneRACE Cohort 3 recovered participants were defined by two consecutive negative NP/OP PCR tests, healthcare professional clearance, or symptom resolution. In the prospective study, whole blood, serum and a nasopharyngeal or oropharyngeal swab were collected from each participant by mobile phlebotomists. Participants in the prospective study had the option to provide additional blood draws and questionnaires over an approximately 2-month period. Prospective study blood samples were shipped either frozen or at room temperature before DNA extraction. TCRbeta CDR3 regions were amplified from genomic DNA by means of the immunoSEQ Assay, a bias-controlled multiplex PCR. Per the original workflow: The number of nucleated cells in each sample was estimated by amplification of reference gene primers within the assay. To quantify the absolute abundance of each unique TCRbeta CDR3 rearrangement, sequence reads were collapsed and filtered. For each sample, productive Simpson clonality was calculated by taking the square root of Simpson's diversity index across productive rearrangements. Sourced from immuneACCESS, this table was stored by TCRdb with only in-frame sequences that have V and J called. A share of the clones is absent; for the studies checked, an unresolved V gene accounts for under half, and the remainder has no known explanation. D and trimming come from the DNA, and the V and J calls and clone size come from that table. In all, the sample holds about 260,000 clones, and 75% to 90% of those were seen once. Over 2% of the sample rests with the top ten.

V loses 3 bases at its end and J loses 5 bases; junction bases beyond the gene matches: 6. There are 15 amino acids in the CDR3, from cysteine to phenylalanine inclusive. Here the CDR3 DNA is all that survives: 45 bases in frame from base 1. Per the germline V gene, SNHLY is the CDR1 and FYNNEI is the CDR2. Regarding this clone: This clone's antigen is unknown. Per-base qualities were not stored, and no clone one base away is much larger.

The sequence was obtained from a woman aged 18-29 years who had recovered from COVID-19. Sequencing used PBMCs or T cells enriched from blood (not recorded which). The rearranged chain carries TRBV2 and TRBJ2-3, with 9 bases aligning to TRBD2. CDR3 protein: CASSDKRGVLDTQYF. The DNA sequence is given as TGTGCCAGCAGTGATAAGCGGGGGGTTTTAGATACGCAGTATTTT.